These 25 T cell receptor beta chains came from one sample sequenced in a study of early T cells in non-severe SARS-CoV-2 infection. TCRdb analysed the 5' RACE reads with MiXCR anew, one entry per CDR3 protein. The sample includes some 64,000 distinct CDR3 sequences, 9% to 10% of them seen just once. The sample consisted of whole blood, taken at baseline. The receptors shown here come from an adult who was a healthcare worker with PCR-confirmed SARS-CoV-2 infection or an uninfected control (not recorded which).

This chain uses TRBV7-8 with TRBJ2-5; either TRBD1 or TRBD2 may supply D (5 bases each). The CDR3 totals 11 residues. CDR1 is SGHVS and CDR2 is FQNEAQ in the germline V gene. V was cut by 6 bases and J by 3 bases, with 5 bases left in between. The CDR3 reads CASRGEETQYF. The CDR3 nucleotides read TGTGCCAGCAGGGGGGAAGAGACCCAGTACTTC. Looking up the rest from reference TRBV7-8 and TRBJ2-5 gives the full variable domain: GAGVSQSPRYKVAKRGQDVALRCDPISGHVSLFWYQQALGQGPEFLTYFQNEAQLDKSGLPSDRFFAERPEGSVSTLKIQRTQQEDSAVYLCASRGEETQYFGPGTRLLVL.

Many counts were recorded for this clonotype. The chain employs TRBV28 and TRBJ1-2; D possibly corresponds to TRBD1 (6 bases). The CDR3 runs 14 residues. V dropped 3 bases and J dropped 8 bases, with 16 bases sitting between them. Germline-derived CDR1 and CDR2 are MDHEN and SYDVKM. CDR3 in DNA: TGTGCCAGCAGTTTGGTCGGGGGCGGTGAAGGCTACACCTTC. Translating gives CASSLVGGGEGYTF.

The chain's CDR3 is CASSFFGQDNSPLHF. The CDR3 bases are TGTGCCAGCTCCTTCTTTGGACAGGATAATTCACCCCTCCACTTT. This chain connects TRBV2 to TRBJ1-6, with TRBD1 matching 7 bases. The ends lost 8 bases at V and 5 bases at J; junction bases unmatched: 9. The CDR3 runs 15 residues. Germline V gene sequence: CDR1 SNHLY, CDR2 FYNNEI. Full variable domain (rest looked up from reference TRBV2 and TRBJ1-6): EPEVTQTPSHQVTQMGQEVILRCVPISNHLYFYWYRQILGQKVEFLVSFYNNEISEKSEIFDDQFSVERPDGSNFTLKIRSTKLEDSAMYFCASSFFGQDNSPLHFGNGTRLTVT.

The chain links TRBV24-1 to TRBJ2-2; the match to TRBD2 covers 10 bases. The V gene end was trimmed by 4 bases and the J gene end by 2 bases; junction bases not matched to a gene: 9. The CDR3 consists of 18 residues. Germline V gene data show CDR1 as KGHDR and CDR2 as SFDVKD. CDR3 residues: CATSDPTSSGSNTGELFF. The CDR3 nucleotides are TGTGCCACCAGTGACCCCACCTCTAGCGGGAGCAACACCGGGGAGCTGTTTTTT.

In the case of this clonotype: An end of the junction does not agree with germline; a read error may underlie this. The rearrangement uses TRBV28 and TRBJ1-6, with D tentatively TRBD1 (5 bases). The CDR3 runs to 17 residues. Germline V lookup: CDR1 MDHEN, CDR2 SYDVKM. The CDR3 bases are TGTGCCAGCAGTTCTCCCCAAGGGGCGGACTATAATTCACCCCTCCATTTT. Translation: CASSSPQGADYNSPLHF.

Ten or more counts support this clonotype. The CDR3 loop is CSVEPRQGEQFF. In DNA, the CDR3 is TGCAGCGTTGAACCCCGGCAGGGTGAGCAGTTCTTC. The rearrangement uses TRBV29-1 and TRBJ2-1; maybe TRBD1 (5 bases). CDR3 length equals 12 residues. The germline V gene encodes CDR1 SQVTM and CDR2 ANQGSEA. The V gene lost 2 bases and the J gene lost 9 bases, with 11 bases spanning the gap.

In its sample, this clonotype was seen a few times. This sequence joins TRBV28 and TRBJ1-2, with D hard to call. Germline values: CDR1 MDHEN, CDR2 SYDVKM. Deletions cut 2 bases from V and 6 bases from J, with 10 bases between. CDR3 length: 13 amino acids. The CDR3 is CASSLQWRDGYTF. The CDR3 DNA is TGTGCCAGCAGTTTACAATGGCGGGATGGCTACACCTTC.

This clonotype was found many times. The rearrangement joins TRBV29-1 to TRBJ2-5; 7 positions agree with TRBD1. V was clipped by 4 bases and J by 5 bases; unmatched bases: 4. The CDR3 is made up of 12 amino acids. Germline V CDR1 and CDR2: SQVTM, ANQGSEA. The CDR3 nucleotides read TGCAGCGTTGGACAGGGTCGGGAGACCCAGTACTTC. Translating gives CSVGQGRETQYF.

This clonotype was observed a few times. The rearrangement uses TRBV19 and TRBJ2-7; D ambiguous. The CDR3 consists of 13 residues. From germline, CDR1 is LNHDA and CDR2 SQIVND (reference sequence). Trimming left V 1 base short and J 6 bases short, with 10 bases between. The CDR3 spells CASSIASSGEQYF. DNA of the CDR3: TGTGCCAGTAGTATAGCCTCCTCGGGCGAGCAGTACTTC.

The chain has TRBV3-1 and TRBJ2-3; D is tentatively TRBD1 or TRBD2 (5 bases each). The V gene lost 4 bases and the J gene lost 5 bases, with 13 bases spanning the gap. There are 14 residues in the CDR3. CDR1 is LGHDT, CDR2 YNNKEL, per germline (reference sequence). In nucleotides, the CDR3 is TGTGCCAGCAGCCGGCCTGCTGGGGGAGATACGCAGTATTTT. This codes for CASSRPAGGDTQYF.

This clonotype has a handful of counts. The V call is TRBV2, the J call TRBJ2-1, with D uncertain. Trimming stripped 0 bases from V and 6 bases from J, with 6 bases between. CDR1 and CDR2 from the germline V gene are SNHLY and FYNNEI. The CDR3 consists of 13 residues. The CDR3 loop is CASSEAGSNEQFF. The CDR3 DNA reads TGTGCCAGCAGTGAAGCGGGGTCCAATGAGCAGTTCTTC.

The V gene is TRBV10-3, the J gene TRBJ2-7, with 8 bases aligning to TRBD2. Germline values: CDR1 ENHRY, CDR2 SYGVKD. This CDR3 is built from 14 residues. V shed 3 bases, J shed 0 bases, and the junction held 1 base outside the gene matches. The CDR3 sequence: CAISDLAGSYEQYF. The CDR3 bases are TGTGCCATCAGTGATCTAGCGGGCTCCTACGAGCAGTACTTC.

The chain couples TRBV7-3 to TRBJ2-1, with D possibly being TRBD1 (5 bases). The V end was cut by 5 bases, the J end by 8 bases, with 19 bases between. The CDR3 totals 15 residues. Germline V gene lookup returns CDR1 SGHTA and CDR2 FQGTGA. CDR3 protein: CASSVKERVGDEQFF. CDR3 nucleotide sequence: TGTGCCAGCAGCGTCAAGGAGAGAGTAGGGGATGAGCAGTTCTTC.

The genes are TRBV18 and TRBJ1-3; unclear D gene. The CDR3 length is 16 residues. Germline-derived CDR1 and CDR2 are KGHSH and LQKENI. Trimming shortened V by 1 base and J by 2 bases, and 12 bases separated the two germline ends. CDR3 sequence reads: CASSPQDTVTGNTIYF. The CDR3 coding sequence is TGTGCCAGCTCACCACAAGATACCGTTACTGGAAACACCATATATTTT.

About this clonotype: Since no conserved phenylalanine or tryptophan closes the CDR3, a read error is the likely cause. The chain uses TRBV7-2 and TRBJ1-5; the D is unclear. CDR3 length: 15 amino acids. Trimming cost V 4 bases and J 4 bases, with 14 bases left between them. Germline-derived CDR1 and CDR2 are SGHTA and FQGNSA. In DNA form, the CDR3 reads TGTGCCAGCAGCTCCGGCCCCTTCGGGAATCAGCCCCAGCATTTG. Translating it yields CASSSGPFGNQPQHL.

The V and J genes are TRBV12-3 or TRBV12-4 and TRBJ2-7; no clear D gene. The CDR3 runs 11 residues. Trimming shortened V by 3 bases and J by 3 bases, and 3 bases separated the two germline ends. The CDR3 DNA sequence: TGTGCCAGCAGTTTGCACTACGAGCAGTACTTC. It specifies CASSLHYEQYF.

Only a few counts were recorded for this clonotype. The rearrangement uses TRBV28 and TRBJ2-7, with TRBD2 identical over 14 bases. CDR1 MDHEN and CDR2 SYDVKM come from the germline V gene. The CDR3 contains 16 residues. V gave up 3 bases and J gave up 3 bases; unmatched junction bases: 4. CDR3 residues: CASSFAGTSGSYEQYF. In DNA form, the CDR3 reads TGTGCCAGCAGTTTCGCCGGGACTAGCGGGAGCTACGAGCAGTACTTC.

This clonotype occurred many times. The chain couples TRBV28 to TRBJ2-7; D possibly uses TRBD1 or TRBD2 (5 bases each). Per the germline V gene, CDR1 is MDHEN and CDR2 is SYDVKM. This CDR3 is 15 amino acids long. V was pared by 6 bases and J by 3 bases, with 18 bases between. CDR3 in DNA: TGTGCCAGCAGGACGATGGGACCACGAGGCTACGAGCAGTACTTC. Its protein is CASRTMGPRGYEQYF.

The V and J genes are TRBV5-4 and TRBJ2-5; 8 bases line up with TRBD1. Germline V gives CDR1 SGHNT, CDR2 YYREEE (reference sequence). The CDR3 loop spans 14 amino acids. Germline trimming cut 2 bases from V and 5 bases from J; bases unmatched to any gene: 5. The CDR3 DNA follows: TGTGCCAGCAGCTTTGACAGGGGTGGGGAGACCCAGTACTTC. Protein product: CASSFDRGGETQYF.

The chain joins TRBV28 to TRBJ1-6; D is ambiguous. Trimming removed 7 bases from V and 5 bases from J, with 12 bases in between. CDR3 length: 14 amino acids. Germline V CDR1 and CDR2: MDHEN, SYDVKM. CDR3 protein: CASTHIRDNSPLHF. The DNA for the CDR3 is TGTGCCAGCACCCATATCCGAGATAATTCACCCCTCCACTTT.

The chain couples TRBV11-2 to TRBJ1-5; 11 bases match TRBD1. CDR1 is SGHAT, CDR2 FQNNGV, per germline. This CDR3 has 16 residues. V lost 0 bases and J lost 6; bases outside the gene matches: 4. CDR3 bases: TGTGCCAGCAGCTTAGATAGGGACAGGGGGTTTCAGCCCCAGCATTTT. It is translated as CASSLDRDRGFQPQHF.

This clonotype appeared many times. This sequence joins TRBV7-2 and TRBJ2-7; TRBD2 is a possible D gene (5 bases). This CDR3 has 13 amino acids. Germline V gene data show CDR1 as SGHTA and CDR2 as FQGNSA. Trimming cost V 2 bases and J 1 base, with 6 bases left between them. CDR3 sequence (DNA): TGTGCCAGCAGCTTATCGGGGTCCTACGAGCAGTACTTC. Amino acids: CASSLSGSYEQYF.

The sample holds many counts of this clonotype. The CDR3: CASSLVFDSTEAFF. The CDR3, as DNA: TGTGCCAGCAGCTTAGTCTTCGACAGTACTGAAGCTTTCTTT. The chain recombines TRBV7-9 with TRBJ1-1, with D possibly TRBD1 on 5 matching bases. The CDR3 runs 14 residues. V shed 1 base and J shed 5 bases, with 11 bases lying between them. Per germline, CDR1 SEHNR and CDR2 FQNEAQ (reference sequence).

This clonotype was recorded many times. The rearrangement uses TRBV12-3 or TRBV12-4 and TRBJ2-7, with D possibly TRBD1 on 5 matching bases. The length of the CDR3 is 14 residues. The ends were cut back, 6 bases at V and 1 base at J, with 13 bases in the middle. The CDR3 sequence is CASSPIQGSYEQYF. In DNA, the CDR3 is TGTGCCAGCAGCCCGATTCAGGGTTCCTACGAGCAGTACTTC.

This clonotype was observed a handful of times. This sequence joins TRBV7-3 and TRBJ2-1; perhaps TRBD2 as D (5 bases). Trimming took off 5 bases at V and 5 bases at J, with 10 bases between the two ends. The CDR3 consists of 13 residues. Germline V gene lookup returns CDR1 SGHTA and CDR2 FQGTGA. The CDR3 region has the DNA TGTGCCAGCAGCCGGACTTTCAACAATGAGCAGTTCTTC. It translates to CASSRTFNNEQFF. Looking up the rest from reference TRBV7-3 and TRBJ2-1 gives the full variable domain: GAGVSQTPSNKVTEKGKYVELRCDPISGHTALYWYRQSLGQGPEFLIYFQGTGAADDSGLPNDRFFAVRPEGSVSTLKIQRTERGDSAVYLCASSRTFNNEQFFGPGTRLTVL.